The rows below give T cell receptor beta chains drawn from one sample of a study of breast tumors, draining lymph nodes, adjacent tissues. TCRdb redid the calling of the multiplex PCR reads with MiXCR, one entry per CDR3 protein. The sample lists 150,000 to 200,000 distinct CDR3 sequences, approximately 30% occurring once. Material for sequencing was axillary lymph node tissue. The receptors shown here come from a female donor with breast cancer. Some clones in this sample may be carry-over from other donors' samples. CDR3s include the opening cysteine and the closing phenylalanine or tryptophan. The D gene is left open where the match is weak. Where a row states a size, it is once, few, many or the class of an expanded clone; other rows omit it.

J: TRBJ1-6
size: -
D: -
V: TRBV7-8
CDR3: CASSLDRDENSPLHF
DNA: TGTGCCAGCAGCTTAGACCGGGATGAGAATTCACCCCTCCACTTT

J: TRBJ1-5
size: -
D: TRBD1
V: TRBV5-6
CDR3: CASSLGSGGIQPQHF
DNA: TGTGCCAGCAGCTTGGGGTCAGGGGGCATTCAGCCCCAGCATTTT

J: TRBJ2-1
size: many
D: -
V: TRBV5-4
CDR3: CASSLSGTAEQFF
DNA: TGTGCCAGCAGCCTCTCGGGGACTGCAGAGCAGTTCTTC

J: TRBJ1-2
size: few
D: -
V: TRBV19
CDR3: CASSRVGGYGYTF
DNA: TGTGCCAGTAGTAGGGTGGGGGGCTATGGCTACACCTTC

J: TRBJ2-7
size: many
D: -
V: TRBV12-3/TRBV12-4
CDR3: CASSFQGMGEQYF
DNA: TGTGCCAGCAGTTTCCAGGGAATGGGCGAGCAGTACTTC

J: TRBJ2-3
size: many
D: -
V: TRBV20-1
CDR3: CSARYGSGADTQYF
DNA: TGCAGTGCTAGATACGGGAGTGGCGCAGATACGCAGTATTTT

J: TRBJ2-6
size: few
D: -
V: TRBV7-8
CDR3: CASSLANVLTF
DNA: TGTGCCAGCAGCTTAGCCAACGTCCTGACTTTC

J: TRBJ1-1
size: -
D: -
V: TRBV29-1
CDR3: CSVVPWNTEAFF
DNA: TGCAGCGTTGTCCCGTGGAACACTGAAGCTTTCTTT

J: TRBJ1-5
size: -
D: TRBD1
V: TRBV12-3/TRBV12-4
CDR3: CASSPGTGATNQPQHF
DNA: TGTGCCAGCAGCCCCGGGACAGGGGCCACGAATCAGCCCCAGCATTTT

J: TRBJ2-7
size: -
D: TRBD1
V: TRBV19
CDR3: CASSMTGGTKNEQYF
DNA: TGTGCCAGTAGTATGACAGGGGGTACAAAGAACGAGCAGTACTTC

J: TRBJ1-3
size: many
D: -
V: TRBV20-1
CDR3: CSAGRDRSSGNTIYF
DNA: TGCAGTGCTGGACGGGACCGGAGCTCTGGAAACACCATATATTTT

J: TRBJ2-6
size: -
D: -
V: TRBV18
CDR3: CASSPPRREVNVLTF
DNA: TGTGCCAGCTCACCACCGAGACGCGAGGTCAACGTCCTGACTTTC

J: TRBJ2-5
size: -
D: -
V: TRBV5-6
CDR3: CASSFIHLIQETQYF
DNA: TGTGCCAGCAGCTTTATCCACCTAATCCAAGAGACCCAGTACTTC

J: TRBJ2-2
size: -
D: -
V: TRBV24-1
CDR3: CATSDLKLAGNIRAVLRAGELFF
DNA: -

J: TRBJ1-6
size: -
D: TRBD1
V: TRBV13
CDR3: CASSLGTGQSPLHF
DNA: TGTGCCAGCAGCTTAGGGACAGGGCAGTCACCCCTCCACTTT

J: TRBJ2-3
size: many
D: -
V: TRBV10-1
CDR3: CASSAQPGIDTQYF
DNA: TGCGCCAGCAGTGCCCAACCGGGAATAGATACGCAGTATTTT

J: TRBJ2-7
size: many
D: -
V: TRBV5-6
CDR3: CASSLFGTDKQQYF
DNA: TGTGCCAGCAGCTTGTTCGGGACTGACAAACAGCAGTACTTC

J: TRBJ1-2
size: many
D: TRBD1
V: TRBV7-2
CDR3: CASSLTGGLRDGYTF
DNA: TGTGCCAGCAGCTTAACAGGGGGCTTAAGAGATGGCTACACCTTC

J: TRBJ1-6
size: many
D: -
V: TRBV4-2
CDR3: CASSQDLRASSYNSPLHF
DNA: TGTGCCAGCAGCCAAGATCTTAGGGCTAGCTCCTATAATTCACCCCTCCACTTT

J: TRBJ2-3
size: many
D: -
V: TRBV7-9
CDR3: CASSPRSALYPDTQYF
DNA: TGTGCCAGCAGTCCTCGATCGGCCTTATATCCAGATACGCAGTATTTT

J: TRBJ2-6
size: many
D: -
V: TRBV27
CDR3: CASSSSGAGANVLTF
DNA: TGTGCCAGCAGCTCCTCAGGGGCTGGGGCCAACGTCCTGACTTTC

J: TRBJ2-7
size: many
D: TRBD1
V: TRBV7-9
CDR3: CASSLGQVAYEQYF
DNA: TGTGCCAGCAGCTTGGGACAGGTTGCCTACGAGCAGTACTTC

J: TRBJ2-1
size: -
D: TRBD2
V: TRBV25-1
CDR3: CASSQEPRLAGFYNEQFF
DNA: TGTGCCAGCAGCCAAGAGCCGCGGCTAGCGGGCTTTTACAATGAGCAGTTCTTC